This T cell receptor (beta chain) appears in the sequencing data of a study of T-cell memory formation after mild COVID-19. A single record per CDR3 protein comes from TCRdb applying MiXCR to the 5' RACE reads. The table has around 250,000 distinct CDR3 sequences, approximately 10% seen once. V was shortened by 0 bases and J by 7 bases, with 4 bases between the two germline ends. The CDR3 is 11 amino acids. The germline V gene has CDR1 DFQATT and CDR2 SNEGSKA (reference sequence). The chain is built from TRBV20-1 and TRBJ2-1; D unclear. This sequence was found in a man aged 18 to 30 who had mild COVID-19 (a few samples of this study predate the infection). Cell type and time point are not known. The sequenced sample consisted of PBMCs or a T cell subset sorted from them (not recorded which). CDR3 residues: CSARDRNEQFF. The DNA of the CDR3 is TGCAGTGCTAGAGATAGGAATGAGCAGTTCTTC.